Listed below are T cell receptor beta chains from one sample, sequenced in a study of blood T cell repertoires in COVID-19. Libraries were prepared by immunoSEQ multiplex PCR; TCRdb keeps only in-frame clonotypes and omits some of them. This sample has around 170,000 clones, with approximately 83% found just once. Material for sequencing was peripheral blood. These TCRs come from a man in his fifties with active or convalescent COVID-19. Each CDR3 is given with its conserved first and last residue. A D gene is named only where the DNA matches it firmly. Size values are once, few and many counts, or a class for expanded clones, and some rows have none.

TRBV6-4	.	13	.	TRBJ1-1	CASSGQMNTEAFF	TGTGCCAGCAGTGGACAAATGAACACTGAAGCTTTCTTT
TRBV5-1	.	15	.	TRBJ1-4	CASSLAGPTNEKLFF	TGCGCCAGCAGCTTGGCAGGGCCAACTAATGAAAAACTGTTTTTT
TRBV29-1	.	12	.	TRBJ2-1	CSANGGGDEQFF	TGCAGCGCCAACGGAGGAGGTGATGAGCAGTTCTTC
TRBV7-2	.	14	.	TRBJ1-5	CASSLDTGNQPQHF	TGTGCCAGCAGCTTAGATACAGGGAATCAGCCCCAGCATTTT
TRBV18	.	14	.	TRBJ1-2	CASSPPGEDYGYTF	TGTGCCAGCTCACCACCAGGGGAGGACTATGGCTACACCTTC
TRBV12-3/TRBV12-4	.	13	few	TRBJ2-7	CASKRQRNYEQYF	TGTGCCAGCAAGCGACAGAGAAACTACGAGCAGTACTTC
TRBV4-2	.	14	once	TRBJ2-7	CASTTSDRPYEQYF	TGTGCCAGCACCACATCGGACAGACCCTACGAGCAGTACTTC
TRBV5-4	TRBD1	16	.	TRBJ1-4	CASSQNAGQTNEKLFF	TGTGCCAGCAGCCAGAACGCGGGACAGACTAATGAAAAACTGTTTTTT
TRBV5-4	TRBD2	14	.	TRBJ2-7	CASSFEREAYEQYF	TGTGCCAGCAGTTTCGAGCGGGAGGCTTACGAGCAGTACTTC
TRBV5-1	TRBD2	14	few	TRBJ2-1	CASSLVLAGEEQFF	TGCGCCAGCAGCTTGGTTCTAGCGGGAGAAGAGCAGTTCTTC
TRBV2	TRBD2	13	once	TRBJ2-5	CASSERGGETQYF	TGTGCCAGCAGTGAACGGGGGGGAGAGACCCAGTACTTC
TRBV30	TRBD2	15	.	TRBJ2-1	CAWTVTSGSRDEQFF	TGTGCCTGGACGGTAACTAGCGGGAGTCGGGATGAGCAGTTCTTC
TRBV21-1	.	16	.	TRBJ2-7	CASSTQPERDRGEQYF	TGTGCCAGCAGCACGCAACCTGAGCGGGACCGGGGCGAGCAGTACTTC
TRBV6-6	TRBD1	15	.	TRBJ2-5	CASSYGQGNQETQYF	TGTGCCAGCAGTTACGGACAGGGGAACCAAGAGACCCAGTACTTC
TRBV19	.	14	.	TRBJ2-1	CASSIGQGGDEQFF	TGTGCCAGTAGTATAGGGCAGGGGGGCGATGAGCAGTTCTTC
TRBV4-1	TRBD1	15	.	TRBJ1-6	CASSLGTENNSPLHF	TGCGCCAGCAGCCTCGGGACAGAGAATAATTCACCCCTCCACTTT
TRBV30	.	15	.	TRBJ2-6	CAWSPGQSGANVLTF	TGTGCCTGGAGTCCAGGACAGTCTGGGGCCAACGTCCTGACTTTC
TRBV7-9	.	15	.	TRBJ1-1	CASSLGSGLSAEAFF	TGTGCCAGCAGCTTAGGGTCTGGTTTGTCGGCTGAAGCTTTCTTT
TRBV5-6	TRBD2	17	once	TRBJ2-3	CASRGGLAGPSVDTQYF	TGTGCCAGCAGGGGGGGACTAGCGGGGCCCTCTGTGGATACGCAGTATTTT
TRBV5-5	.	14	few	TRBJ1-3	CASSSPGPGNTIYF	TGTGCCAGCAGCTCCCCAGGGCCAGGAAACACCATATATTTT
TRBV25-1	TRBD1	17	many	TRBJ2-2	CASSVYPGTELTGELFF	TGTGCCAGCAGTGTCTATCCCGGGACAGAATTAACCGGGGAGCTGTTTTTT
TRBV5-1	.	14	.	TRBJ2-2	CASSSGQNTGELFF	TGCGCCAGCAGCTCCGGACAGAACACCGGGGAGCTGTTTTTT
TRBV5-4	TRBD2	16	.	TRBJ2-3	CASSLWLAGATDTQYF	TGTGCCAGCAGCTTGTGGCTAGCGGGGGCAACAGATACGCAGTATTTT
TRBV19	.	15	.	TRBJ2-1	CASSIRENTYNEQFF	TGTGCCAGTAGTATTAGGGAGAACACCTACAATGAGCAGTTCTTC
TRBV28	TRBD2	17	.	TRBJ2-5	CASSLGQRGPLGETQYF	TGTGCCAGTAGCCTAGGCCAGCGGGGGCCCCTGGGAGAGACCCAGTACTTC
TRBV7-2	TRBD1	17	few	TRBJ1-6	CASSLQDRGQLNSPLHF	TGTGCCAGCAGCTTACAAGACAGGGGTCAACTAAATTCACCCCTCCACTTT
TRBV7-9	TRBD1	16	.	TRBJ1-1	CASSLAGTGANTEAFF	TGTGCCAGCAGCTTAGCCGGGACAGGGGCCAACACTGAAGCTTTCTTT
TRBV19	.	14	.	TRBJ1-1	CASILGQGDTEAFF	TGTGCCAGTATCCTGGGCCAGGGTGACACTGAAGCTTTCTTT
TRBV14	.	17	.	TRBJ2-1	CASSQDHLQGLYNEQFF	TGTGCCAGCAGCCAAGATCATCTACAGGGTCTCTACAATGAGCAGTTCTTC
TRBV25-1	.	17	.	TRBJ1-1	CASSDSGTGGEYTEAFF	TGTGCCAGCAGTGACTCCGGGACGGGGGGCGAATACACTGAAGCTTTCTTT